Listed here are 6 T cell receptor beta chains from one sample, sequenced in a study of human T cells and chemical hapten exposure. One entry per CDR3 protein, called by TCRdb with MiXCR from the 5' RACE reads. The data hold approximately 150,000 distinct CDR3 sequences, with roughly 4% observed a single time. Unfractionated whole blood served as the source for total RNA extraction. The receptors here all came from a female donor in good health.

This clonotype was picked up many times. The chain is built from TRBV6-5 and TRBJ2-3, with 14 bases that match TRBD2. The trim removed 6 bases at V and 0 bases at J, leaving 8 bases unmatched. Per the germline V gene, CDR1 is MNHEY and CDR2 is SVGAGI. The CDR3 runs 18 residues. The CDR3 DNA reads as TGTGCCAGCAGCCAGACTAGCGGGGGGGCCACTAGCACAGATACGCAGTATTTT. As protein: CASSQTSGGATSTDTQYF.

This clonotype was seen repeatedly, ten times or more. The rearrangement uses TRBV18 and TRBJ2-5; the D is unclear. The germline V and J ends were trimmed by 1 base and 1 base, with 7 bases remaining between them. The length of the CDR3 is 14 residues. From germline, CDR1 is KGHSH and CDR2 LQKENI. The CDR3: CASSPLQFQETQYF. CDR3 DNA: TGTGCCAGCTCACCACTACAGTTCCAAGAGACCCAGTACTTC. The entire variable domain, with the rest obtained from reference TRBV18 and TRBJ2-5, is as follows: NAGVMQNPRHLVRRRGQEARLRCSPMKGHSHVYWYRQLPEEGLKFMVYLQKENIIDESGMPKERFSAEFPKEGPSILRIQQVVRGDSAAYFCASSPLQFQETQYFGPGTRLLVL.

This clonotype was seen many times. The chain links TRBV12-3 or TRBV12-4 to TRBJ2-3, with TRBD1 matching 10 bases. CDR3 length: 20 amino acids. V shed 3 bases, J shed 3 bases, and the junction held 18 bases outside the gene matches. The CDR3 loop reads CASSFAFRQRTGGDTDTQYF. CDR3 nucleotide sequence: TGTGCCAGCAGTTTTGCCTTTAGACAGAGGACAGGGGGTGATACAGATACGCAGTATTTT.

As regards this clonotype: Possible read error: a much larger clone is one base away. This chain connects TRBV2 to TRBJ1-5, with no clear D. Germline assignment: CDR1 SNHLY and CDR2 FYNNEI. With 7 bases removed from V and 3 bases from J, the gap between germline ends came to 10 bases. This CDR3 region has 13 residues. CDR3 bases: TGTGCCAGCACCCGTGAGGTCAATCAGCCCCAGCATTTT. Protein product: CASTREVNQPQHF.

At least ten counts were recorded for this clonotype. The V call is TRBV5-1, the J call TRBJ2-1; 11 nucleotides line up with TRBD2. This CDR3 has 18 amino acids. With V trimmed by 1 base and J by 7 bases, 13 bases remained unmatched. CDR1 is SGHRS and CDR2 is YFSETQ in the germline V gene. The CDR3, as DNA: TGCGCCAGCAGCTTGTTGTTCGTAACTAGCGGGGGTTATAATGAGCAGTTCTTC. Its protein is CASSLLFVTSGGYNEQFF.

This clonotype turned up a few times. This rearrangement joins TRBV13 to TRBJ2-7; TRBD2 matches at 7 bases. Germline lookup yields CDR1 PRHDT and CDR2 FYEKMQ (reference sequence). J was trimmed by 4 bases and V by 5 bases; bases with no gene match: 11. The CDR3 covers 15 residues. CDR3: CASSTRTGEGYEQYF. The CDR3 DNA is TGTGCCAGCAGCACAAGGACGGGGGAGGGTTACGAGCAGTACTTC.